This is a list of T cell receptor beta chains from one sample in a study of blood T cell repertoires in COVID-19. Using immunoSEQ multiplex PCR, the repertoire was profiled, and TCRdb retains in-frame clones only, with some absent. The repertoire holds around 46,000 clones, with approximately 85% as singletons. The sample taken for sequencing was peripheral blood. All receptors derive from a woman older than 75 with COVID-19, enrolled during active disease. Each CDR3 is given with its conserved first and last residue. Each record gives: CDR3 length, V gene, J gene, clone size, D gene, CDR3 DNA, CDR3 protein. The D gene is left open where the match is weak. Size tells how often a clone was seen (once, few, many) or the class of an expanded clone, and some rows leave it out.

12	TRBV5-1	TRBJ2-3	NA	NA	TGCGCCAGCAGCAGCGGTACAGATACGCAGTATTTT	CASSSGTDTQYF
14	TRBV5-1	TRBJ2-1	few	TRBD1	TGCGCCAGCAGCTCGGGACAGGCCTACAATGAGCAGTTCTTC	CASSSGQAYNEQFF
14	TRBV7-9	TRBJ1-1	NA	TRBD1	TGTGCCAGCAGCTCGCAGGGGGCGGAAACTGAAGCTTTCTTT	CASSSQGAETEAFF
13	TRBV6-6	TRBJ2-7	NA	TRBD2	TGTGCCAGCAGCTTAAGCGGGGTCTACGAGCAGTACTTC	CASSLSGVYEQYF
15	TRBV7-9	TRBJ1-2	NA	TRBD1	TGTGCCAGCAGCTCCGACAGGGGGCAGAACTATGGCTACACCTTC	CASSSDRGQNYGYTF
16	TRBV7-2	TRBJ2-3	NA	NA	TGTGCCAGCAGCTTAGTGGGGCAGGCCAGTACAGATACGCAGTATTTT	CASSLVGQASTDTQYF
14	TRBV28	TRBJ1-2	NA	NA	TGTGCCAGCAGTTCCCCGGGGAATTTTTATGGCTACACCTTC	CASSSPGNFYGYTF
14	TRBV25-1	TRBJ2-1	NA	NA	TGTGCCAGCAGTGTGCAACTAGCCGTCGATGAGCAGTTCTTC	CASSVQLAVDEQFF
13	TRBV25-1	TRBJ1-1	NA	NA	TGTGCCAGCAGTGAGGGGGCGCTAACTGAAGCTTTCTTT	CASSEGALTEAFF
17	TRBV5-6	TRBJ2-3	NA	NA	TGTGCCAGCGGCGTAGACCAGACAGCCGTGGGTACAGATACGCAGTATTTT	CASGVDQTAVGTDTQYF
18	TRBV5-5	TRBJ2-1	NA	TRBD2	TGTGCCAGCAGCTTGGTAGGTAGCGGGAGTGGCTCCTACAATGAGCAGTTCTTC	CASSLVGSGSGSYNEQFF